This T cell receptor (beta chain) is drawn from a study of blood T cells in healthy people across ages (dated by TCRdb to about 2015). About the investigation overall: In model experiments, template switching captured about one uniquely barcoded TCR beta cDNA molecule for every two T cells. Using deep sequencing normalized with unique cDNA molecular identifiers, the study measured how TCR beta repertoire diversity changes with age. Donors were grouped into four age groups: young (average roughly 17 years), middle-aged (roughly 37), aged (around 60) and long-lived (about 89). Donors of different ages were randomly distributed across sequencing lanes to avoid experimental bias. Two additional independent replicas of 1 million unique cDNA reads from the same blood draw were analyzed for two donors (one aged 18 to 30 and one aged 80 or older).

Overall study results and their limits: Since profiling was done on bulk unsorted PBMCs, naive and antigen-experienced compartments could not be conclusively compared. Observed TCR beta diversity per million T cells fell roughly linearly with age, and a significant reduction was already apparent by age roughly 40. Compared with the aged group, the long-lived group had more naive CD4+ T cells, fewer expanded clones and increased TCR diversity, suggesting age selection. Observed TCR beta diversity correlated strongly with the percentage of naive T cells measured by flow cytometry. Estimates of total diversity based on one million sequenced T cells were regarded as lower bounds and as underestimates. Donor CMV infection status was unknown, potentially confounding age-related changes in expanded clonotypes.

Systemically healthy Caucasian individuals from Russia, about 38 in total and aged roughly 6 to 100 years, were included as donors. Around 10 milliliters of peripheral blood were collected from each donor into EDTA-treated Vacutainer tubes. Ficoll-Paque density-gradient centrifugation was used to isolate PBMCs, with at least 7 million obtained per sample. Total RNA, at least 5.5 micrograms per sample, was extracted from PBMCs with Trizol reagent. Naive CD45RAhigh/CD27high T cell percentages were measured by flow cytometry on a PBMC aliquot from every donor. On this clonotype: The antigen it recognizes is unknown. Just one base apart from a much larger clone, this may be a read error.

The CDR3 numbers 13 residues from cysteine through phenylalanine. The retained sequence is limited to the CDR3, 39 bases, with the frame set at the first base. CDR1 is given as SQVTM and CDR2 as ANQGSEA, both from the germline V gene. Receptors were amplified or captured by 5' RACE. Reads for this sample came from an Illumina HiSeq 2500. The second PCR ran for roughly 7 to 12 cycles and used a J-beta primer mix along with a sample-barcoded 5' primer. Each TCR beta cDNA molecule received a unique molecular identifier from a template-switch 5' adaptor carrying 12 random nucleotides. At least 3 million CDR3-containing paired-end reads were obtained from each sample. First-strand cDNA synthesis was performed from all RNA using the Mint cDNA synthesis kit, with priming by a TRBC-specific oligonucleotide. Following uracil-DNA glycosylase treatment, all cDNA underwent a first 18-cycle PCR with the universal primers M1SS and BC2_uni_R. Concerning the study's data processing: For normalization, 1 million high-quality reads were randomly selected from each sample, with every read carrying a distinct molecular identifier. Reads sharing molecular identifiers were discarded rather than binned into consensus sequences. MiTCR, with a Q25 quality threshold and the strictest error-elimination algorithm, was used for CDR3 identification, clonotype clustering and error correction. A nonparametric unseen species model using Euler transformation provided a lower-bound estimate of total TCR beta diversity. The public reads were quality trimmed at Q25 with fastp and then assembled into clones with MiXCR by TCRdb, keeping productive beta chains. Duplicate CDR3 protein sequences are folded into a single record with the most common DNA and genes. TCRdb, not the authors, supplied the V and J calls. Present in this sample are hundreds of thousands of distinct CDR3 sequences, over 40% of which were seen just once. The ten most abundant clones make up around 30% of the sample.

The sequence was obtained from an elderly man in good health. The sequence joins TRBV29-1 to TRBJ2-5; the D segment cannot be called with confidence. The end of the DNA is better explained by TRBJ2-7, so the J call may be wrong. Sequencing was performed on blood. The DNA reads TGCAGCGTTGAAGATGGAAGCACCTACGAGCAGTACTTC. This is translated as CSVEDGSTYEQYF.